This TCR beta chain came from a study of cytomegalovirus exposure and HLA in healthy donors. Overall study context: In a later analysis, the roughly 120 validation repertoires were reported to have used the same platform as the 650 to 800 first-cohort repertoires.

Points on this clone: What it binds is unknown.

Overall study findings and caveats: Associated with cytomegalovirus, according to the listing, were around 170 TCR beta chains. The study found most TCR sequences rare, yet found some public TCRs in many donors. Within the 100 to 150 validation repertoires, first-cohort TCR clusters tended to co-occur, according to a later analysis.

Only in-frame clones appear in the TCRdb table, and some are missing; sequencing was by immunoSEQ multiplex PCR. Of about 78,000 clones listed, approximately 95% are singletons. Looked up from germline, CDR1 is SEHNR and CDR2 is FQNEAQ (reference sequence). V dropped 5 bases and J dropped 5 bases, with 5 bases sitting between them. The CDR3 contains 11 residues. Sequencing used PBMCs. The receptor was derived from a man aged 18-30 years in good health and CMV-seropositive. The chain uses TRBV7-9 and TRBJ2-3; D remains unclear. The CDR3: CASSPQDTQYF. The CDR3 bases are TGTGCCAGCAGCCCCCAAGATACGCAGTATTTT.